Reported below is one TCR beta chain. The target antigen is unknown. The sample belongs to a study of T cells after yellow fever vaccination. Whole-study results and caveats: From the bulk population, abundant clonotypes could contaminate and appear within FACS-sorted repertoires. Once the booster was given, most primary-vaccination clones reappeared, at approximately 97% for CD4 and over 70% for CD8.

There are 15 residues in the CDR3. Trimming left V 1 base short and J 4 bases short, with 13 bases between. Looked up from germline, CDR1 is KGHDR and CDR2 is SFDVKD. 5'RACE template switching generated TCR cDNA, adding a universal primer site and UMIs. TCRdb itself ran the 5' RACE reads through MiXCR, one entry per CDR3 protein. The top ten hold approximately 15% of the sample, which has 450,000 to 600,000 distinct CDR3 sequences, about a sixth seen once. Sequenced here: PBMCs, sampled 4 to 6 days after the first yellow fever vaccination. The origin of this receptor is a man in his late teens or twenties who received the YFV17D yellow fever vaccine. The chain employs TRBV24-1 and TRBJ2-7; maybe TRBD2 (6 bases). The chain's CDR3 is CATSDFPGTSYEQYV. As DNA, the CDR3 is TGTGCCACCAGTGATTTTCCGGGGACTTCATACGAGCAGTACGTC.